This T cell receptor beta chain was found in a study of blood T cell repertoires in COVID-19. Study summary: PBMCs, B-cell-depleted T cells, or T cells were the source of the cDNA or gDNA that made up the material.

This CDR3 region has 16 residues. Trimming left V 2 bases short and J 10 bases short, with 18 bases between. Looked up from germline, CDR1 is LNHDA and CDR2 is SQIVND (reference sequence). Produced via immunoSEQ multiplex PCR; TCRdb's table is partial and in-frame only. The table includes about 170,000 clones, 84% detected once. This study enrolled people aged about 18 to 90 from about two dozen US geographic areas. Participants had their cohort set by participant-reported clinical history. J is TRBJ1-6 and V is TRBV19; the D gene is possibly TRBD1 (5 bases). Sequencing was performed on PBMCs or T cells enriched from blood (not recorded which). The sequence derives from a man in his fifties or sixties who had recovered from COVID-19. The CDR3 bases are TGTGCCAGTAGTATAAAGGGACTCCGACGGTTCTCACCCCTCCACTTT. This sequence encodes CASSIKGLRRFSPLHF.